Shown below are 29 T cell receptor beta chains from a single sample sequenced in a study of T cell clonality in common variable immunodeficiency (dated by TCRdb to between 2014 and 2017). Receptors were amplified or captured by the immunoSEQ multiplex PCR assay. In TCRdb, the immuneACCESS table is reduced to in-frame sequences with V and J assigned. These tables do not hold every clone; where another copy was compared, an unresolved V gene accounts for under half, and the others remain unexplained. The table puts 75,000 to 85,000 clones in this sample, none counted just once. Approximately 0.8% of the sample is in the top ten clones. Sequenced sample: peripheral blood mononuclear cells. Receptor source: a person aged 18-70 years in good health.

This clone occurred many times. Coverage ceases 3 residues before the CDR3 finishes, and the germline J gene fills in the end. V gene TRBV20-1 combines with J gene TRBJ2-2; 11 bases agree with TRBD2. The ends lost 6 bases at V and 5 bases at J; junction bases unmatched: 5. This CDR3 spans 14 amino acids. CDR1 is DFQATT and CDR2 is SNEGSKA in the germline V gene (reference sequence). The CDR3 spells CSASSGRGTGELFF. The sequenced part of the CDR3 DNA is TGCAGTGCCAGTAGCGGGAGGGGGACCGGGGAG.

The sample holds a few counts of this clone. The CDR3 goes on 3 residues after the read ends, and that part is filled in from the germline J gene. The chain has TRBV20-1 and TRBJ1-2; D gene unclear. CDR3 length: 13 amino acids. V shed 3 bases and J shed 4 bases, with 12 bases lying between them. CDR1 is DFQATT, CDR2 SNEGSKA, per germline (reference sequence). The DNA read from the CDR3 is TGCAGTGCTAGGGAAGCGGAGGGCTATGGC. This codes for CSAREAEGYG. The full-length CDR3 reads as CSAREAEGYGYTF.

This clone was seen many times. The read falls 3 residues short of the CDR3 end, and the missing part is taken from the germline J gene. The chain recombines TRBV6-2 or TRBV6-3 with TRBJ2-1, with D possibly being TRBD1 (6 bases). CDR3 length: 14 residues. Deletions cut 7 bases from V and 6 bases from J, with 16 bases between. Germline V lookup: CDR1 MNHEY, CDR2 SVGEGT. Here the CDR3 reads CASTGDTNLNEQFF. CDR3 DNA, as far as it was read: TGTGCCAGCACCGGGGACACTAACCTCAATGAG.

This clone was counted at least ten times. The read stops 3 residues short of the end of the CDR3; the missing end is completed from the germline J gene. The chain is built from TRBV5-1 and TRBJ2-3; possibly TRBD2 for D (6 bases). The CDR3 has 12 residues. CDR1 is SGHRS, CDR2 YFSETQ, per germline. V gave up 4 bases and J gave up 5 bases, with 8 bases separating them. CDR3 sequence reads: CASSKEGDTQYF. The DNA read from the CDR3 is TGCGCCAGCAGCAAGGAGGGAGATACG.

This clone was found many times. The CDR3 extends 3 residues past the end of the read, so its final part is completed from the germline J gene. The genes are TRBV20-1 and TRBJ2-3, with D possibly matching TRBD2 (5 bases). The V gene lost 4 bases and the J gene lost 2 bases, with 13 bases spanning the gap. CDR1 and CDR2 from the germline V gene are DFQATT and SNEGSKA (reference sequence). CDR3 length: 14 residues. CDR3 amino acids: CSAKPSGDTDTQYF. The CDR3 DNA, read in part, is TGCAGTGCTAAACCTTCCGGGGACACAGATACG.

This clone appeared many times. The read falls 3 residues short of the CDR3 end, and the missing part is taken from the germline J gene. This chain connects TRBV4-2 to TRBJ2-3, with D tentatively TRBD2 (6 bases). Trimming stripped 4 bases from V and 0 bases from J, with 17 bases between. The germline V gene encodes CDR1 LGHNA and CDR2 YNFKEQ. The CDR3 has 17 residues. The DNA read from the CDR3 is TGTGCCAGCAGCCCAGGCTGGGGGGAGACAAGCACAGATACG. Translated, it gives CASSPGWGETSTDT. The whole CDR3 sequence is CASSPGWGETSTDTQYF.

Concerning this clone itself: Read coverage stops 3 residues before the CDR3 terminus; the germline J gene supplies the remainder. The chain couples TRBV6-4 to TRBJ1-1; 8 bases line up with TRBD1. Per germline, CDR1 MRHNA and CDR2 SNTAGT. The CDR3 extends over 13 amino acids. With V trimmed by 4 bases and J by 5 bases, 3 bases remained unmatched. The CDR3 bases that were read are TGTGCCAGCAGTGTCAACAGGGGGACTGAA. Its protein product is CASSVNRGTE. In full, the CDR3 reads CASSVNRGTEAFF.

At least ten counts were recorded for this clone. The read stops 3 residues short of the end of the CDR3; the missing end is completed from the germline J gene. The chain couples TRBV7-6 to TRBJ1-1, with 9 bases identical to TRBD1. The ends lost 5 bases at V and 4 bases at J; junction bases unmatched: 5. Looked up from germline, CDR1 is SGHVS and CDR2 is FNYEAQ. This CDR3 has 14 amino acids. The sequenced CDR3 bases are TGTGCCAGCAGCCCCGGGACAGGGTCCACTGAA. Amino acids: CASSPGTGSTE. The full CDR3 sequence reads CASSPGTGSTEAFF.

The sample holds many counts of this clone. The CDR3 end is not reached by the read, which stops 3 residues before it; the germline J gene fills it in. The rearrangement links TRBV5-4 to TRBJ2-7; the match to TRBD2 covers 13 bases. The CDR3 runs 15 residues. The ends lost 4 bases at V and 2 bases at J; junction bases unmatched: 3. Germline lookup yields CDR1 SGHNT and CDR2 YYREEE (reference sequence). The CDR3 here is CASSGLAGVTYEQYF. The covered CDR3 bases are TGTGCCAGCAGCGGACTAGCGGGGGTAACCTACGAG.

This clone was picked up many times. The read ends 3 residues early relative to the CDR3; the germline J gene fills the gap. The chain uses TRBV12-3 or TRBV12-4 and TRBJ2-5; 12 bases agree with TRBD2. V trimming: 6 bases; J trimming: 2 bases; junction bases outside the gene matches: 7. The CDR3 extends over 16 amino acids. The CDR3 protein is CASSSTSGRGQETQYF. The part of the CDR3 DNA that was read is TGTGCCAGCAGCTCGACTAGCGGGAGAGGGCAAGAGACC.

This clone was seen ten or more times. The read terminates 3 residues ahead of where the CDR3 ends, so the germline J gene completes it. This sequence joins TRBV20-1 and TRBJ2-1, with TRBD2 identical over 8 bases. The V gene end was trimmed by 5 bases and the J gene end by 8 bases; junction bases not matched to a gene: 17. The CDR3 length is 16 residues. Germline loops: CDR1 DFQATT, CDR2 SNEGSKA (reference sequence). CDR3 amino acids: CSAPRLGSGRRDEQFF. CDR3 bases read: TGCAGTGCTCCGCGTCTGGGGAGCGGGAGACGCGATGAG.

This clone occurred many times. From the germline J gene comes the end of the CDR3, since the read stops 3 residues before it. The gene calls are TRBV6-2 or TRBV6-3 and TRBJ2-5, with D uncertain. Germline V gene lookup returns CDR1 MNHEY and CDR2 SVGEGT. This CDR3 contains 17 residues. The V and J ends lost 0 bases and 1 base respectively, with 15 bases between them. CDR3 protein: CASSYSIDIGPQETQYF. The covered CDR3 bases are TGTGCCAGCAGTTACTCGATCGACATCGGCCCCCAAGAGACC.

This clone appeared many times. The read ends 3 residues early relative to the CDR3; the germline J gene fills the gap. The chain carries TRBV20-1 and TRBJ2-3, with no clear D. This CDR3 contains 15 residues. With 3 bases removed from V and 0 bases from J, the gap between germline ends came to 13 bases. Germline values: CDR1 DFQATT, CDR2 SNEGSKA (reference sequence). CDR3 amino acids: CSASAGFASTDTQYF. The CDR3 DNA, read in part, is TGCAGTGCTAGCGCAGGATTTGCTAGCACAGATACG.

This clone was counted ten times or more. The read falls 3 residues short of the CDR3 end, and the missing part is taken from the germline J gene. The chain uses TRBV20-1 and TRBJ2-1, with TRBD1 matching 10 bases. Germline lookup yields CDR1 DFQATT and CDR2 SNEGSKA (reference sequence). CDR3 size: 14 residues. V gave up 6 bases and J gave up 1 base; unmatched junction bases: 3. Incomplete CDR3 DNA: TGCAGTGCCGAGGACAGGGGGTCCTACAATGAG. It specifies CSAEDRGSYNE. Given in full, the CDR3 is CSAEDRGSYNEQFF.

This clone was observed many times. From the germline J gene comes the end of the CDR3, since the read stops 3 residues before it. J is TRBJ2-1 and V is TRBV5-1; 8 nucleotides line up with TRBD2. V was pared by 0 bases and J by 7 bases, with 9 bases of the junction left unmatched. The V gene's germline CDR1 is SGHRS and CDR2 YFSETQ. The CDR3 totals 16 residues. The sequenced part of the CDR3 DNA is TGCGCCAGCAGCTTGGTAACTAGCGGTGTGGGGAATGAG. As protein: CASSLVTSGVGNE. In full, the CDR3 reads CASSLVTSGVGNEQFF.

This clone has at least ten counts. The sequenced fragment ends 3 residues before the CDR3 boundary, so the rest is inferred from the germline J gene. The rearrangement joins TRBV20-1 to TRBJ1-3, with TRBD1 matching over 8 bases. The CDR3 is made up of 14 amino acids. Germline trimming cut 1 base from V and 4 bases from J; bases unmatched to any gene: 3. Germline CDR1 DFQATT, CDR2 SNEGSKA (reference sequence). CDR3 protein: CSARVGQGGNTIYF. Partial CDR3 DNA: TGCAGTGCTAGAGTTGGACAGGGAGGAAACACC.

There are a few counts of this clone. The CDR3 end falls 3 residues outside the read, so it is completed with the germline J gene. The chain joins TRBV19 to TRBJ1-2; a possible D gene is TRBD1 (5 bases). Germline V CDR1 and CDR2: LNHDA, SQIVND (reference sequence). The CDR3 length is 15 residues. This CDR3 is CASSMAGVGGNDYTF. Incomplete CDR3 DNA: TGTGCCAGTAGTATGGCGGGAGTGGGGGGAAATGAC.

This clone was seen repeatedly, ten times or more. The read falls 3 residues short of the CDR3 end, and the missing part is taken from the germline J gene. The rearrangement uses TRBV5-4 and TRBJ2-1, with D perhaps matching TRBD2 (5 bases). V was trimmed by 1 base and J by 9 bases, leaving 17 bases between them. Germline V gene sequence: CDR1 SGHNT, CDR2 YYREEE (reference sequence). CDR3 length: 15 residues. The CDR3 DNA, read in part, is TGTGCCAGCAGCTTGTCAGGAAACAGCGGTAGTGAG. Translating it yields CASSLSGNSGSE. The whole CDR3 sequence is CASSLSGNSGSEQFF. The full variable domain, completed using reference TRBV5-4 and TRBJ2-1, is ETGVTQSPTHLIKTRGQQVTLRCSSQSGHNTVSWYQQALGQGPQFIFQYYREEENGRGNFPPRFSGLQFPNYSSELNVNALELDDSALYLCASSLSGNSGSEQFFGPGTRLTVL.

Ten or more counts support this clone. The read terminates 3 residues before the CDR3 end, so the remaining end is supplied by the germline J gene. V gene TRBV4-1 combines with J gene TRBJ2-3; possibly TRBD1 for D (6 bases). Germline CDR1 is MGHRA and CDR2 is YSYEKL. Trimming left V 3 bases short and J 4 bases short, with 8 bases between. The CDR3 spans 13 residues. Partial CDR3 DNA: TGCGCCAGCAGCCATGCAGGGGCAGATACG. Translation: CASSHAGADT. Given in full, the CDR3 is CASSHAGADTQYF.

This clone was counted many times. Read coverage stops 3 residues before the CDR3 terminus; the germline J gene supplies the remainder. The V call is TRBV6-1, the J call TRBJ1-2; 7 bases are a match to TRBD1. Trimming cost V 0 bases and J 5 bases; bases outside gene matches: 9. The CDR3 extends over 16 amino acids. CDR1 and CDR2 from the germline V gene are MNHNS and SASEGT. The CDR3 loop is CASSEASGQAGYGYTF. Incomplete CDR3 DNA: TGTGCCAGCAGTGAAGCCTCCGGACAGGCGGGGTATGGC.

The table lists this clone with many counts. The CDR3 end falls 3 residues outside the read, so it is completed with the germline J gene. V gene TRBV11-2 combines with J gene TRBJ2-1; no clear D gene. From germline, CDR1 is SGHAT and CDR2 FQNNGV. V lost 8 bases and J lost 7, with 9 bases in between. The CDR3 loop spans 11 amino acids. The sequenced CDR3 bases are TGTGCCAGCGTCGGGTGGAATGAG. It specifies CASVGWNE. The CDR3 in its entirety is CASVGWNEQFF.

Regarding this clone: Read data end 3 residues before the CDR3 end; the end is taken from the germline J gene. J is TRBJ2-5 and V is TRBV14; D is perhaps TRBD2 (6 bases). Looked up from germline, CDR1 is SGHDN and CDR2 is FVKESK. Trimming left V 3 bases short and J 0 bases short, with 20 bases between. This CDR3 spans 18 amino acids. The CDR3 loop reads CASSQGRGLVRYQETQYF. The sequenced CDR3 bases are TGTGCCAGCAGCCAGGGGCGGGGCCTGGTAAGGTACCAAGAGACC.

Many counts were recorded for this clone. The CDR3 extends 3 residues past the end of the read, so its final part is completed from the germline J gene. The rearrangement uses TRBV19 and TRBJ2-7; 13 bases map to TRBD2. Looked up from germline, CDR1 is LNHDA and CDR2 is SQIVND (reference sequence). CDR3 length: 17 amino acids. V shed 0 bases, J shed 3 bases, and the junction held 5 bases outside the gene matches. The part of the CDR3 DNA that was read is TGTGCCAGTAGTATAGATAGGACTAGCGGGAGCGGCTACGAG. Residues: CASSIDRTSGSGYE. The whole CDR3 sequence is CASSIDRTSGSGYEQYF.

This clone occurred many times. The DNA ends 3 residues before the CDR3 does, and the rest of the CDR3 is filled in from the germline J gene. The chain carries TRBV7-2 and TRBJ1-1, with D tentatively TRBD1 (6 bases). Germline V CDR1 and CDR2: SGHTA, FQGNSA. This CDR3 comprises 15 residues. Trimming cost V 5 bases and J 0 bases, with 13 bases left between them. The covered CDR3 bases are TGTGCCAGCAGCCAAATGCAGGGGTTGAACACTGAA. Translated: CASSQMQGLNTE. The CDR3, in full, reads CASSQMQGLNTEAFF.

In its sample, this clone was seen many times. Read data end 3 residues before the CDR3 end; the end is taken from the germline J gene. The chain couples TRBV30 to TRBJ2-7; weak D call: TRBD1 (5 bases). Germline CDR1 and CDR2: GTSNPN and SVGIG (reference sequence). The CDR3 contains 14 residues. With 4 bases removed from V and 3 bases from J, the gap between germline ends came to 16 bases. CDR3 in amino acids: CAWKPDITLYEQYF. Incomplete CDR3 DNA: TGTGCCTGGAAGCCGGACATTACACTCTACGAG.

This clone has a count of ten or more. Here the CDR3 reads CASSEGSGVVNNEQFF. The CDR3 DNA, read in part, is TGTGCCAGCAGTGAGGGGTCGGGGGTAGTGAACAATGAG. The J gene is TRBJ2-1, the V gene TRBV6-1; possible D gene TRBD2, 6 bases. The read stops 3 residues short of the end of the CDR3; the missing end is completed from the germline J gene. V was shortened by 3 bases and J by 5 bases, with 17 bases between the two germline ends. The CDR3 totals 16 residues. Looked up from germline, CDR1 is MNHNS and CDR2 is SASEGT.

There are many counts of this clone. The covered CDR3 bases are TGTGCCAGCTCACCACAAGGACAGTCCTCTGGAAACACC. Its translation: CASSPQGQSSGNT. The complete CDR3 sequence is CASSPQGQSSGNTIYF. The J gene is TRBJ1-3, the V gene TRBV18, with D maybe TRBD1 (6 bases). The read ends 3 residues shy of where the CDR3 ends; the end is completed using the germline J gene. Trimming shortened V by 1 base and J by 0 bases, and 10 bases separated the two germline ends. The CDR3 is 16 amino acids. In germline, CDR1 is KGHSH, CDR2 LQKENI. The entire variable domain, with the rest obtained from reference TRBV18 and TRBJ1-3, is as follows: NAGVMQNPRHLVRRRGQEARLRCSPMKGHSHVYWYRQLPEEGLKFMVYLQKENIIDESGMPKERFSAEFPKEGPSILRIQQVVRGDSAAYFCASSPQGQSSGNTIYFGEGSWLTVV.

This clone was observed at least ten times. The CDR3 is cut off 3 residues early in the read; its end comes from the germline J gene. The V gene is TRBV20-1, the J gene TRBJ2-7; 9 bases are a match to TRBD1. Trimming took 2 bases from V and 6 from J; bases not matched to a gene: 11. The germline gives CDR1 DFQATT, CDR2 SNEGSKA (reference sequence). This CDR3 contains 15 residues. Incomplete CDR3 DNA: TGCAGTGCTAGATCTTTACGGGACAGGGACGCCGAG. This sequence encodes CSARSLRDRDAE. The whole CDR3 is CSARSLRDRDAEQYF.

This clone was seen ten or more times. The read comes to an end 3 residues before the CDR3 does, leaving the germline J gene to fill in the end. The chain carries TRBV7-2 and TRBJ1-1; weak D call: TRBD1 (5 bases). Looked up from germline, CDR1 is SGHTA and CDR2 is FQGNSA. CDR3 size: 15 residues. With 5 bases removed from V and 1 base from J, the gap between germline ends came to 14 bases. The CDR3 sequence: CASSAWGGGNTEAFF. The sequenced part of the CDR3 DNA is TGTGCCAGCAGCGCCTGGGGCGGGGGGAACACTGAA.